A single sample gave rise to the 14 T cell receptor beta chains below, sequenced in a study of beta chain features in type 1 diabetes. Expressed TCRB transcripts were sequenced, since all the RNA that had been isolated was reverse transcribed. The method was immunoSEQ multiplex PCR; TCRdb's version includes in-frame clones alone and lacks a portion of them. The repertoire holds 300,000 to 400,000 clones, with roughly 12% as singletons. The sequencing sample was made of naive CD4+ T cells from blood. These receptors were taken from a man younger than 35 in good health.

This clone was counted a few times. This chain joins TRBV4-2 and TRBJ2-7, with TRBD1 matching over 9 bases. The CDR3 contains 14 residues. Germline trimming cut 4 bases from V and 5 bases from J; bases unmatched to any gene: 6. Germline values: CDR1 LGHNA, CDR2 YNFKEQ. In nucleotides, the CDR3 is TGTGCCAGCAGCCTACTACAGGGGGCAAACGAGCAGTACTTC. Protein: CASSLLQGANEQYF.

This rearrangement joins TRBV30 to TRBJ2-2, with a tentative D call TRBD2 (6 bases). The CDR3 runs 15 residues. Germline CDR1 reads GTSNPN; CDR2 reads SVGIG (reference sequence). V was clipped by 6 bases and J by 0 bases, with 14 bases between them. For the CDR3, the DNA is TGTGCCTGCTGGGGCGGGACCGCGAACACCGGGGAGCTGTTTTTT. Its protein is CACWGGTANTGELFF.

There are a few counts of this clone. The chain recombines TRBV7-2 with TRBJ2-5; 7 bases align to TRBD1. The DNA matches TRBJ2-7 better at its end, which makes the J call doubtful. Germline V gene sequence: CDR1 SGHTA, CDR2 FQGNSA. The CDR3 sequence is 13 residues long. CDR3 bases: TGTGCCAGCAGCTTACAGGGGGCCTACGAGCAGTACTTC. As protein: CASSLQGAYEQYF.

The chain joins TRBV28 to TRBJ1-2; D gene unclear. CDR1 MDHEN and CDR2 SYDVKM come from the germline V gene. The CDR3 loop spans 14 amino acids. V was shortened by 6 bases and J by 2 bases, with 13 bases between the two germline ends. Here the CDR3 DNA reads TGTGCCAGCAGCCGGTACAGAGAAAACTATGGCTACACCTTC. Its translation is CASSRYRENYGYTF.

The CDR3 here is CASSFTGGSEQYF. For the CDR3, the DNA is TGTGCCAGCAGTTTTACAGGGGGCTCCGAGCAGTACTTC. The gene calls are TRBV28 and TRBJ2-7; 9 nucleotides line up with TRBD1. Germline-derived CDR1 and CDR2 are MDHEN and SYDVKM. V lost 3 bases to trimming and J lost 6 bases; unmatched junction nucleotides: 3. The CDR3 spans 13 residues.

The chain is built from TRBV18 and TRBJ2-1; D may be TRBD1 (5 bases). In germline, CDR1 is KGHSH, CDR2 LQKENI. V was trimmed by 5 bases and J by 8 bases, leaving 10 bases between them. The length of the CDR3 is 12 residues. The CDR3 region has the DNA TGTGCCAGCTCATACCTACAGGATGAGCAGTTCTTC. The encoded protein is CASSYLQDEQFF.

The chain uses TRBV30 and TRBJ1-2; D may be TRBD1 (5 bases). Germline assignment: CDR1 GTSNPN and CDR2 SVGIG (reference sequence). Trimming took 3 bases from V and 8 from J, leaving 16 bases between them. The CDR3 is 13 amino acids. Written as DNA, the CDR3 is TGTGCCTGGAGGGGGACTGTGGTCTCGGGCTACACCTTC. It yields the protein CAWRGTVVSGYTF.

This clone was counted between two and nine times. This chain joins TRBV9 and TRBJ2-7, with 9 positions matching TRBD2. Trimming at V came to 4 bases and at J to 2 bases, leaving 10 bases not matched to a gene. This CDR3 has 16 amino acids. CDR1 and CDR2 from the germline V gene are SGDLS and YYNGEE. This CDR3 is CASSPIQTSGPYEQYF. The CDR3 nucleotides read TGTGCCAGCAGCCCCATTCAGACTAGCGGACCCTACGAGCAGTACTTC.

This clone has only a few counts. The chain links TRBV4-3 to TRBJ1-2; D remains ambiguous. Looked up from germline, CDR1 is LGHNA and CDR2 is YSLEER. CDR3 length: 18 amino acids. V gave up 0 bases and J gave up 2 bases, with 19 bases separating them. CDR3 bases: TGCGCCAGCAGCCAAGAGGCAGGACTGACGGAGGCAAACTATGGCTACACCTTC. As protein: CASSQEAGLTEANYGYTF.

This clone was detected a few times. V gene TRBV5-1 combines with J gene TRBJ2-7; 9 bases align to TRBD1. Germline lookup yields CDR1 SGHRS and CDR2 YFSETQ. Germline trimming cut 0 bases from V and 3 bases from J; bases unmatched to any gene: 4. This CDR3 has 15 residues. The CDR3 nucleotides read TGCGCCAGCAGCTTGGCCGGGACAGGGTACTACGAGCAGTACTTC. Protein product: CASSLAGTGYYEQYF.

A few counts support this clone. The V gene is TRBV11-2, the J gene TRBJ2-7; the D gene is possibly TRBD2 (5 bases). The CDR3 consists of 14 residues. Per the germline V gene, CDR1 is SGHAT and CDR2 is FQNNGV. V lost 5 bases, J lost 0 bases, and 11 bases lay in between. CDR3 amino acids: CASSPFGLSYEQYF. CDR3 bases: TGTGCCAGCAGCCCTTTCGGACTCTCCTACGAGCAGTACTTC.

This clone was detected a few times. The gene calls are TRBV2 and TRBJ2-7; D may be TRBD2 (5 bases). Germline CDR1 and CDR2: SNHLY and FYNNEI. The ends were cut back, 1 base at V and 1 base at J, with 11 bases in the middle. This CDR3 is built from 15 residues. CDR3 in amino acids: CASSEGLIKSYEQYF. CDR3 coding DNA: TGTGCCAGCAGTGAAGGACTAATTAAATCCTACGAGCAGTACTTC.

The rearrangement joins TRBV29-1 to TRBJ2-7, with 8 bases aligning to TRBD1. Trimming at V came to 1 base and at J to 5 bases, leaving 7 bases not matched to a gene. CDR1 is SQVTM and CDR2 is ANQGSEA in the germline V gene. This CDR3 has 14 amino acids. CDR3 DNA sequence: TGCAGCGTTGAAGTATTTTCAGGGGGCAACGAGCAGTACTTC. It translates to CSVEVFSGGNEQYF.

J is TRBJ2-3 and V is TRBV28; 13 bases map to TRBD2. The J segment lost 6 bases and the V segment lost 1 base, leaving 4 bases of the junction unmatched. This CDR3 contains 16 residues. Per the germline V gene, CDR1 is MDHEN and CDR2 is SYDVKM. CDR3 in amino acids: CASSLSVLAGGDTQYF. Written as DNA, the CDR3 is TGTGCCAGCAGTTTATCGGTACTAGCGGGAGGGGATACGCAGTATTTT. Full variable domain (outside the CDR3, taken from reference TRBV28 and TRBJ2-3): DVKVTQSSRYLVKRTGEKVFLECVQDMDHENMFWYRQDPGLGLRLIYFSYDVKMKEKGDIPEGYSVSREKKERFSLILESASTNQTSMYLCASSLSVLAGGDTQYFGPGTRLTVL.